The 22 T cell receptor beta chains given below trace back to one sample, sequenced in a study of blood T cell repertoires in COVID-19. This table comes from immunoSEQ multiplex PCR, and its TCRdb copy is limited to in-frame clones, with some not included. The sample lists fewer than 200,000 clones, around 80% occurring once. Sequencing used peripheral blood. Receptor source: a woman aged 70-85 years who had recovered from COVID-19.

This clone was detected only a few times. The chain has TRBV18 and TRBJ2-6; D call uncertain. V was cut by 6 bases and J by 0 bases, with 6 bases left in between. The CDR3 spans 14 residues. CDR1 and CDR2 (germline): KGHSH, LQKENI. This CDR3 reads CASSGRSGANVLTF. The CDR3 region has the DNA TGTGCCAGCTCGGGCCGCTCTGGGGCCAACGTCCTGACTTTC.

The chain employs TRBV19 and TRBJ1-5; D is unresolved. CDR3 size: 15 residues. Trimming removed 7 bases at V and 5 bases at J, with 18 bases between. The germline CDR1 and CDR2 sequences are LNHDA and SQIVND (reference sequence). The CDR3 DNA is TGTGCCAGTACCCATGGGTGGCGGTGGGATCAGCCCCAGCATTTT. Protein sequence: CASTHGWRWDQPQHF.

J is TRBJ2-6 and V is TRBV7-9, with D perhaps matching TRBD1 (6 bases). V lost 4 bases to trimming and J lost 0 bases, with 7 bases between them. Germline V CDR1 and CDR2: SEHNR, FQNEAQ (reference sequence). CDR3 length: 15 residues. The CDR3, as DNA: TGTGCCAGCAGCTCGACAGGCTCTGGGGCCAACGTCCTGACTTTC. Encoded protein: CASSSTGSGANVLTF.

This chain joins TRBV5-1 and TRBJ2-5; the match to TRBD2 covers 9 bases. Germline V gene sequence: CDR1 SGHRS, CDR2 YFSETQ. This CDR3 spans 17 amino acids. V shed 0 bases and J 1 base; nucleotides not matched to a gene: 7. CDR3 nucleotide sequence: TGCGCCAGCAGCTTGGGGCGGGGGGGACAGACCCAAGAGACCCAGTACTTC. Protein: CASSLGRGGQTQETQYF.

The chain is built from TRBV7-2 and TRBJ2-7, with 10 bases fitting TRBD2. CDR3 length equals 14 residues. Per the germline V gene, CDR1 is SGHTA and CDR2 is FQGNSA. V lost 3 bases to trimming and J lost 3 bases; unmatched junction nucleotides: 2. The DNA for the CDR3 is TGTGCCAGCAGCTTCAGGACTAGCGGCTACGAGCAGTACTTC. The encoded protein is CASSFRTSGYEQYF.

J is TRBJ2-1 and V is TRBV7-3; 7 bases map to TRBD1. This CDR3 is 13 amino acids long. Germline CDR1 and CDR2: SGHTA and FQGTGA. J lost 4 bases, V lost 4 bases, and 1 base had no gene match. The CDR3 coding sequence is TGTGCCAGCAGCTCGGACAGGTACAATGAGCAGTTCTTC. It codes for CASSSDRYNEQFF.

The J gene is TRBJ1-1, the V gene TRBV5-4; D is perhaps TRBD1 (6 bases). V dropped 3 bases and J dropped 6 bases, with 12 bases sitting between them. CDR3 length: 13 amino acids. The germline gives CDR1 SGHNT, CDR2 YYREEE (reference sequence). This CDR3 is CASSSFPGAEAFF. The CDR3 nucleotides are TGTGCCAGCAGCTCCTTCCCAGGGGCTGAAGCTTTCTTT. The full variable domain, completed using reference TRBV5-4 and TRBJ1-1, is ETGVTQSPTHLIKTRGQQVTLRCSSQSGHNTVSWYQQALGQGPQFIFQYYREEENGRGNFPPRFSGLQFPNYSSELNVNALELDDSALYLCASSSFPGAEAFFGQGTRLTVV.

The chain combines TRBV28 with TRBJ2-1; D ambiguous. This CDR3 spans 13 amino acids. The V end was cut by 3 bases, the J end by 5 bases, with 8 bases between. Germline V CDR1 and CDR2: MDHEN, SYDVKM. CDR3: CASSLYSHNEQFF. The CDR3 DNA follows: TGTGCCAGCAGTTTGTACAGCCACAATGAGCAGTTCTTC. The variable domain in full, with the rest retrieved from reference TRBV28 and TRBJ2-1, is DVKVTQSSRYLVKRTGEKVFLECVQDMDHENMFWYRQDPGLGLRLIYFSYDVKMKEKGDIPEGYSVSREKKERFSLILESASTNQTSMYLCASSLYSHNEQFFGPGTRLTVL.

The chain joins TRBV18 to TRBJ2-7; D gene ambiguous. In germline, CDR1 is KGHSH, CDR2 LQKENI. The CDR3 contains 12 residues. Trimming shortened V by 1 base and J by 3 bases, and 4 bases separated the two germline ends. The CDR3: CASSPRLYEQYF. CDR3 nucleotides: TGTGCCAGCTCACCACGTCTCTACGAGCAGTACTTC. The complete variable domain, with remaining parts taken from reference TRBV18 and TRBJ2-7, reads NAGVMQNPRHLVRRRGQEARLRCSPMKGHSHVYWYRQLPEEGLKFMVYLQKENIIDESGMPKERFSAEFPKEGPSILRIQQVVRGDSAAYFCASSPRLYEQYFGPGTRLTVT.

The count of this clone is one. This rearrangement joins TRBV28 to TRBJ1-1, with TRBD1 matching 7 bases. V gave up 7 bases and J gave up 12 bases; unmatched junction bases: 11. Per the germline V gene, CDR1 is MDHEN and CDR2 is SYDVKM. This CDR3 has 12 amino acids. The CDR3 coding sequence is TGTGCCAGCATCCAACAGGGGCGAAGGCCTTTCTTT. Its protein product is CASIQQGRRPFF.

V and J are TRBV27 and TRBJ1-2, with 8 bases identical to TRBD1. Germline V gene data show CDR1 as MNHEY and CDR2 as SMNVEV (reference sequence). The CDR3 is made up of 14 amino acids. The junction had 10 bases not matched to a gene; V was cut back by 6 bases and J by 7 bases. The CDR3 DNA reads as TGTGCCAGCAGATCCATCAGGGGGCAAGGTGGCTACACCTTC. It translates to CASRSIRGQGGYTF.

The V call is TRBV5-4, the J call TRBJ2-5; TRBD2 matches 8 bases. Trimming took 4 bases from V and 2 from J; bases not matched to a gene: 7. The V gene's germline CDR1 is SGHNT and CDR2 YYREEE (reference sequence). The CDR3 contains 15 residues. The CDR3 sequence: CASSPREVGQETQYF. In DNA form, the CDR3 reads TGTGCCAGCAGCCCGCGGGAGGTAGGGCAAGAGACCCAGTACTTC.

The V gene is TRBV5-1, the J gene TRBJ2-1, with 16 bases aligning to TRBD2. Germline V gene lookup returns CDR1 SGHRS and CDR2 YFSETQ. The CDR3 is 15 residues long. Germline trimming cut 4 bases from V and 9 bases from J; bases unmatched to any gene: 4. CDR3 in DNA: TGCGCCAGCAGCAGCGGGACTAGCGGGAGGGCTGAGCAGTTCTTC. Translated, it gives CASSSGTSGRAEQFF. The whole variable domain, filled in from reference TRBV5-1 and TRBJ2-1, reads KAGVTQTPRYLIKTRGQQVTLSCSPISGHRSVSWYQQTPGQGLQFLFEYFSETQRNKGNFPGRFSGRQFSNSRSEMNVSTLELGDSALYLCASSSGTSGRAEQFFGPGTRLTVL.

This clone occurred a few times. This chain uses TRBV10-2 with TRBJ2-5; D gene ambiguous. CDR1 is WSHSY, CDR2 SAAADI, per germline. The CDR3 extends over 15 amino acids. The V end lost 6 bases, the J end lost 5 bases, and 19 bases lay between the germline ends. This CDR3 reads CASRVFGTRTETQYF. The CDR3 DNA follows: TGCGCCAGCAGGGTTTTTGGCACCCGTACGGAGACCCAGTACTTC.

The CDR3 region is CASSSGGHNSPLHF. The CDR3 nucleotides are TGTGCCAGCAGCTCGGGAGGGCATAATTCACCCCTCCACTTT. The V call is TRBV11-1, the J call TRBJ1-6; D ambiguous. Trimming pared 4 bases from V and 5 bases from J, leaving 9 bases between. CDR1 is SGHAT, CDR2 FQDESV, per germline (reference sequence). This CDR3 is built from 14 residues.

J is TRBJ2-5 and V is TRBV5-1; possible D gene TRBD1, 6 bases. CDR1 and CDR2 from the germline V gene are SGHRS and YFSETQ. The V and J ends lost 5 bases and 4 bases respectively, with 6 bases between them. CDR3 size: 11 residues. The CDR3 loop is CASRGGETQYF. The CDR3 DNA follows: TGCGCCAGCAGAGGGGGAGAGACCCAGTACTTC.

The rearrangement uses TRBV5-1 and TRBJ1-2, with 10 nucleotides matching TRBD1. This CDR3 spans 16 amino acids. Germline V gives CDR1 SGHRS, CDR2 YFSETQ. V gave up 0 bases and J gave up 5 bases; unmatched junction bases: 7. This CDR3 reads CASSLGQGATAYGYTF. In DNA form, the CDR3 reads TGCGCCAGCAGCTTGGGACAGGGGGCCACCGCTTATGGCTACACCTTC. The variable domain in full, completed from reference TRBV5-1 and TRBJ1-2, reads KAGVTQTPRYLIKTRGQQVTLSCSPISGHRSVSWYQQTPGQGLQFLFEYFSETQRNKGNFPGRFSGRQFSNSRSEMNVSTLELGDSALYLCASSLGQGATAYGYTFGSGTRLTVV.

The rearrangement uses TRBV9 and TRBJ2-1, with D perhaps matching TRBD1 (6 bases). This CDR3 contains 14 residues. V lost 4 bases, J lost 3 bases, and 11 bases lay in between. The germline V gene has CDR1 SGDLS and CDR2 YYNGEE. The CDR3 sequence is CASSTRDNYNEQFF. For the CDR3, the DNA is TGTGCCAGCAGCACCAGGGACAACTACAATGAGCAGTTCTTC.

V gene TRBV5-1 combines with J gene TRBJ1-2, with D perhaps TRBD1 (6 bases). CDR1 and CDR2 from the germline V gene are SGHRS and YFSETQ. CDR3 length: 15 residues. The V gene lost 3 bases and the J gene lost 4 bases, with 16 bases spanning the gap. CDR3 in DNA: TGCGCCAGCAGCTCCCTGGGGGGGACACGCTATGGCTACACCTTC. This translates into CASSSLGGTRYGYTF. The whole variable domain, filled in from reference TRBV5-1 and TRBJ1-2, reads KAGVTQTPRYLIKTRGQQVTLSCSPISGHRSVSWYQQTPGQGLQFLFEYFSETQRNKGNFPGRFSGRQFSNSRSEMNVSTLELGDSALYLCASSSLGGTRYGYTFGSGTRLTVV.

This sequence joins TRBV2 and TRBJ1-6; a weak D match, TRBD1 (5 bases). V shed 3 bases and J shed 11 bases, with 14 bases lying between them. From germline, CDR1 is SNHLY and CDR2 FYNNEI. The CDR3 covers 14 residues. In nucleotides, the CDR3 is TGTGCCAGCAGTGAGGGGGGAAGGCTGGCACCCCTCCACTTT. It yields the protein CASSEGGRLAPLHF.

This chain joins TRBV6-5 and TRBJ1-1, with TRBD1 identical over 7 bases. The V gene's germline CDR1 is MNHEY and CDR2 SVGAGI. The trim removed 5 bases at V and 4 bases at J, leaving 1 base unmatched. The CDR3 has 12 amino acids. The CDR3 DNA reads TGTGCCAGCAGTCACAGGGGCACTGAAGCTTTCTTT. Translated: CASSHRGTEAFF.

The rearrangement uses TRBV5-1 and TRBJ2-1; 11 positions match TRBD2. This CDR3 has 15 amino acids. Germline loops: CDR1 SGHRS, CDR2 YFSETQ. V lost 4 bases, J lost 3 bases, and 3 bases stayed unmatched. CDR3 DNA sequence: TGCGCCAGCAGCGCGCTAGCGGGAGGCTACAATGAGCAGTTCTTC. Translating gives CASSALAGGYNEQFF. Variable domain in full (rest from reference TRBV5-1 and TRBJ2-1): KAGVTQTPRYLIKTRGQQVTLSCSPISGHRSVSWYQQTPGQGLQFLFEYFSETQRNKGNFPGRFSGRQFSNSRSEMNVSTLELGDSALYLCASSALAGGYNEQFFGPGTRLTVL.